The T cell receptor beta chain described here comes from a study of pediatric ulcerative colitis. Per germline, CDR1 SGHTA and CDR2 FQGNSA. This CDR3 region has 15 residues. The V and J ends lost 5 bases and 5 bases respectively, with 18 bases between them. Rectal tissue came from one to two pinch biopsies taken at colonoscopy. Libraries were prepared by immunoSEQ multiplex PCR; TCRdb keeps only in-frame clonotypes and omits some of them. The profile shows around 20,000 clones, roughly 74% of them singletons. Sequenced input: gut tissue. The receptor was derived from a boy between 10 and 17 years old with moderate ulcerative colitis. V usage is TRBV7-2 and J usage is TRBJ1-1; TRBD1 is a possible D gene (6 bases). Here the CDR3 DNA reads TGTGCCAGCAGCCCGGATGGGGGGGCTGGGACTGAAGCTTTCTTT. Its protein product is CASSPDGGAGTEAFF.